The 20 T cell receptor beta chains below were found in one sample sequenced in a study of shared clonotypes between healthy human individuals. It was CD45RO-negative cells, positively selected for CCR7, that made up naive CD8 cells, with terminally differentiated effector memory CD45RA+ cells excluded. The repertoire was sequenced with immunoSEQ multiplex PCR; TCRdb's copy has only in-frame clones and lacks some. The sample lists 750,000 to 1,000,000 clones, around 93% occurring once. Material: naive CD8+ T cells sorted from blood. These receptors were collected from a man aged 30-40 years in good health.

This clone occurred once. This chain links TRBV2 with TRBJ2-1; no definite D call. Germline CDR1 and CDR2: SNHLY and FYNNEI. The length of the CDR3 is 14 residues. V lost 0 bases to trimming and J lost 4 bases, with 7 bases between them. CDR3 protein: CASSEATIYNEQFF. The CDR3, as DNA: TGTGCCAGCAGTGAAGCTACCATTTACAATGAGCAGTTCTTC.

V usage is TRBV11-2 and J usage is TRBJ1-2; D remains unclear. V lost 1 base and J 6 bases, leaving 6 bases between the germline ends. The CDR3 consists of 12 residues. Germline assignment: CDR1 SGHAT and CDR2 FQNNGV. Here the CDR3 reads CASSLVRDGYTF. The CDR3 bases are TGTGCCAGCAGCTTAGTGAGGGATGGCTACACCTTC. The full variable domain, in which reference TRBV11-2 and TRBJ1-2 provide the parts outside the CDR3, is EAGVAQSPRYKIIEKRQSVAFWCNPISGHATLYWYQQILGQGPKLLIQFQNNGVVDDSQLPKDRFSAERLKGVDSTLKIQPAKLEDSAVYLCASSLVRDGYTFGSGTRLTVV.

This clone came up once. The rearrangement links TRBV4-1 to TRBJ2-6; D assignment may be TRBD1 or TRBD2 (6 bases each). The CDR3 contains 18 residues. Per germline, CDR1 MGHRA and CDR2 YSYEKL. V gave up 1 base and J gave up 3 bases, with 16 bases separating them. The CDR3, as DNA: TGCGCCAGCAGCCAAGCGGGGGCTAGCACATATGGGGCCAACGTCCTGACTTTC. Residues: CASSQAGASTYGANVLTF.

The chain uses TRBV6-6 and TRBJ2-3; tentatively, D is TRBD1 (6 bases). This CDR3 has 16 residues. Per the germline V gene, CDR1 is MNHNY and CDR2 is SVGAGI (reference sequence). V dropped 4 bases and J dropped 0 bases, with 14 bases sitting between them. The CDR3 sequence: CASSWRTELSTDTQYF. CDR3 nucleotide sequence: TGTGCCAGCAGTTGGAGGACAGAGCTCAGCACAGATACGCAGTATTTT.

The rearrangement joins TRBV10-2 to TRBJ1-1, with no clear D. V lost 2 bases to trimming and J lost 4 bases, with 11 bases between them. Germline assignment: CDR1 WSHSY and CDR2 SAAADI. CDR3 length: 14 amino acids. CDR3 region: CASSELTKSTEAFF. As DNA, the CDR3 is TGCGCCAGCAGTGAGCTGACGAAGAGCACTGAAGCTTTCTTT.

This clone appeared a single time. The chain recombines TRBV6-6 with TRBJ2-6, with D perhaps matching TRBD1 (5 bases). The V and J ends lost 5 bases and 0 bases respectively, with 11 bases between them. This CDR3 comprises 16 residues. CDR1 MNHNY and CDR2 SVGAGI come from the germline V gene (reference sequence). CDR3 in amino acids: CASSRQGDSGANVLTF. The CDR3 DNA is TGTGCCAGCAGTCGTCAGGGCGACTCTGGGGCCAACGTCCTGACTTTC.

The J gene is TRBJ2-5, the V gene TRBV29-1, with D perhaps matching TRBD1 (6 bases). V was pared by 6 bases and J by 4 bases, with 21 bases between. Germline lookup yields CDR1 SQVTM and CDR2 ANQGSEA. CDR3 length equals 15 residues. CDR3 amino acids: CSVHWTATSPETQYF. The DNA of the CDR3 is TGCAGCGTGCACTGGACAGCGACCTCCCCAGAGACCCAGTACTTC.

The rearrangement uses TRBV2 and TRBJ2-2; D might be TRBD1 (6 bases). The CDR3 has 14 amino acids. V was trimmed by 4 bases and J by 3 bases, leaving 9 bases between them. Germline CDR1 SNHLY, CDR2 FYNNEI. CDR3: CASSVDSYTGELFF. CDR3 bases: TGTGCCAGCAGTGTGGACAGTTACACCGGGGAGCTGTTTTTT.

The chain uses TRBV2 and TRBJ2-1; 9 bases match TRBD2. V shed 4 bases, J shed 9 bases, and the junction held 10 bases outside the gene matches. The CDR3 runs to 15 residues. Germline V gene data show CDR1 as SNHLY and CDR2 as FYNNEI. CDR3 nucleotide sequence: TGTGCCAGCAGTGGACGGATAGCGGGAGTAGGTGAGCAGTTCTTC. It encodes CASSGRIAGVGEQFF.

This clone was seen a few times. Other nucleotide sequences in the sample specify the same CDR3. This chain links TRBV27 with TRBJ2-7; 7 nucleotides agree with TRBD1. The CDR3 sequence is 14 residues long. Trimming removed 4 bases from V and 1 base from J; junction bases left unmatched: 4. CDR1 and CDR2 from the germline V gene are MNHEY and SMNVEV (reference sequence). The CDR3 sequence: CASSYAGGSYEQYF. CDR3 coding DNA: TGTGCCAGCAGTTACGCAGGGGGTTCCTACGAGCAGTACTTC.

In this sample, this clone turned up once. This chain joins TRBV9 and TRBJ2-7; 13 nucleotides line up with TRBD2. J gave up 2 bases and V 0 bases, and 5 bases lay outside the gene matches. In germline, CDR1 is SGDLS, CDR2 YYNGEE. The CDR3 spans 17 residues. CDR3 in amino acids: CASSVEGLAGQTYEQYF. In DNA, the CDR3 is TGTGCCAGCAGCGTAGAGGGACTAGCGGGGCAAACCTACGAGCAGTACTTC.

This clone was counted a single time. In the same sample, other DNA sequences code for this CDR3. The chain combines TRBV27 with TRBJ2-7; the D is unclear. The V gene lost 3 bases and the J gene lost 3 bases, with 6 bases spanning the gap. Germline V gene sequence: CDR1 MNHEY, CDR2 SMNVEV (reference sequence). The CDR3 loop spans 12 amino acids. The CDR3 loop reads CASSLTGYEQYF. The CDR3 DNA reads TGTGCCAGCAGTTTGACGGGCTACGAGCAGTACTTC.

The CDR3 is CASSFRLELNTEAFF. In DNA form, the CDR3 reads TGTGCCAGCAGTTTTCGTCTGGAATTGAACACTGAAGCTTTCTTT. The J gene is TRBJ1-1, the V gene TRBV28, with unresolved D. V shed 3 bases and J shed 0 bases, with 11 bases lying between them. The germline CDR1 and CDR2 sequences are MDHEN and SYDVKM. The CDR3 loop spans 15 amino acids.

The rearrangement joins TRBV7-9 to TRBJ2-1, with D perhaps matching TRBD2 (5 bases). V was pared by 6 bases and J by 7 bases, with 10 bases between. Germline V lookup: CDR1 SEHNR, CDR2 FQNEAQ (reference sequence). The CDR3 totals 12 residues. This CDR3 reads CASREERNEQFF. The CDR3 DNA reads TGTGCCAGCAGGGAGGAGCGAAATGAGCAGTTCTTC.

The V and J genes are TRBV7-9 and TRBJ2-1; tentative D call: TRBD2 (6 bases). Germline V gene data show CDR1 as SEHNR and CDR2 as FQNEAQ (reference sequence). Trimming removed 5 bases from V and 10 bases from J, with 18 bases in between. This CDR3 comprises 14 residues. CDR3 DNA: TGTGCCAGCAGCCCTACCCTTCTAGCGAACGAGCAGTTCTTC. Translating it yields CASSPTLLANEQFF.

J is TRBJ2-7 and V is TRBV6-6; D is uncertain. This CDR3 has 13 amino acids. Trimming left V 6 bases short and J 3 bases short, with 12 bases between. Germline assignment: CDR1 MNHNY and CDR2 SVGAGI (reference sequence). The CDR3 loop reads CASRDGTDYEQYF. CDR3 DNA sequence: TGTGCCAGCAGGGACGGAACAGACTACGAGCAGTACTTC.

V is TRBV7-6 and J is TRBJ1-2, with D perhaps matching TRBD1 (5 bases). CDR1 and CDR2 (germline): SGHVS, FNYEAQ. The V end lost 7 bases, the J end lost 6 bases, and 12 bases lay between the germline ends. The CDR3 is made up of 12 amino acids. Here the CDR3 reads CASTGGDDGYTF. The CDR3 DNA reads TGTGCCAGCACCGGAGGGGATGATGGCTACACCTTC.

This rearrangement joins TRBV18 to TRBJ2-7; D might be TRBD1 (5 bases). CDR1 is KGHSH and CDR2 is LQKENI in the germline V gene. This CDR3 is built from 16 residues. Trimming pared 5 bases from V and 2 bases from J, leaving 19 bases between. The CDR3 loop is CASSTIRVFHPYEQYF. In nucleotides, the CDR3 is TGTGCCAGCTCAACCATCAGGGTTTTCCATCCCTACGAGCAGTACTTC.

V is TRBV7-8 and J is TRBJ2-7; D is possibly TRBD1 (6 bases). V was pared by 4 bases and J by 3 bases, with 16 bases between. This CDR3 is built from 15 residues. CDR1 is SGHVS and CDR2 is FQNEAQ in the germline V gene. CDR3 nucleotide sequence: TGTGCCAGCAGCTCGCCGACCAGGGGAATCTACGAGCAGTACTTC. It encodes CASSSPTRGIYEQYF. The complete variable domain, with remaining parts taken from reference TRBV7-8 and TRBJ2-7, reads GAGVSQSPRYKVAKRGQDVALRCDPISGHVSLFWYQQALGQGPEFLTYFQNEAQLDKSGLPSDRFFAERPEGSVSTLKIQRTQQEDSAVYLCASSSPTRGIYEQYFGPGTRLTVT.

This chain uses TRBV19 with TRBJ2-1; 11 bases fit TRBD2. The germline V gene encodes CDR1 LNHDA and CDR2 SQIVND (reference sequence). The V and J ends lost 5 bases and 15 bases, in that order; junction bases with no gene match: 6. The CDR3 totals 12 residues. CDR3 nucleotides: TGTGCCAGTAGTTCACTAGCGGGAGATGGGTTCTTC. Its protein product is CASSSLAGDGFF.